This TCR beta chain was sequenced during a study of OX40 agonist ivuxolimab in advanced cancers. At the level of the study: The treatment was a fully human IgG2 OX40 agonist, ivuxolimab.

TCRdb's table, derived via immunoSEQ multiplex PCR, lists solely in-frame clones and lacks some. The table shows around 53,000 clones, with about nine tenths occurring only once. V shed 7 bases, J shed 5 bases, and the junction held 6 bases outside the gene matches. Germline CDR1 LNHDA, CDR2 SQIVND (reference sequence). The CDR3 spans 13 residues. The chain links TRBV19 to TRBJ1-1, with 8 nucleotides matching TRBD1. The sequence derives from an adult with an advanced solid tumor such as melanoma, head and neck, liver or kidney cancer. The sample in question was CD4+ or CD8+ T cells sorted from blood, obtained in a trial of the OX40 agonist ivuxolimab. Here the CDR3 reads CASTDRVVTEAFF. DNA for the CDR3: TGTGCCAGTACGGACAGGGTGGTTACTGAAGCTTTCTTT.